This T cell receptor beta chain was observed in a study of blood T cell repertoires in COVID-19. Study-wide background: Whether acute or convalescent, the COVID-19 samples came from the United States, Italy and Spain. PBMCs, B-cell-depleted T cells, or T cells provided the cDNA or gDNA that made up the material.

Trimming removed 5 bases from V and 1 base from J, with 14 bases in between. This CDR3 is built from 15 residues. Germline CDR1 reads SGHAT; CDR2 reads FQNNGV. Source study methods: The assay estimated nucleated cells by amplifying reference gene primers. TCRdb's copy holds only in-frame clones and misses some; the assay was immunoSEQ multiplex PCR. The DNA gave D and trimming, while V, J and clone size come from that table. Of about 51,000 clones in the sample, 75% to 90% were seen once. Sequencing input: peripheral blood. The clonotype originates from a human donor with acute or convalescent COVID-19. The donor label of this sample is uncertain. V usage is TRBV11-2 and J usage is TRBJ1-1; D ambiguous. The CDR3 region has the DNA TGTGCCAGCAGCCCCCAAGGACTGGAGAACACTGAAGCTTTCTTT. Translating gives CASSPQGLENTEAFF.